A single sample is the source of the 12 T cell receptor beta chains below, sequenced in a study of blood T cell repertoires in COVID-19. Using immunoSEQ multiplex PCR, the repertoire was profiled, and TCRdb retains in-frame clones only, with some absent. The table records about 210,000 clones, around 82% of them present only once. Sequences were obtained from peripheral blood. All receptors come from a man aged 50 to 60 with active or convalescent COVID-19.

The chain links TRBV28 to TRBJ2-3; TRBD2 matches 7 bases. The germline gives CDR1 MDHEN, CDR2 SYDVKM. CDR3 length: 16 residues. V was pared by 3 bases and J by 0 bases, with 6 bases of the junction left unmatched. This CDR3 is CASSFPSGGSTDTQYF. CDR3 nucleotides: TGTGCCAGCAGTTTCCCTAGCGGAGGGAGCACAGATACGCAGTATTTT.

CDR3 DNA sequence: TGTGCCAGCAGTCCCCCGGGGGGGTCTGGGGCCAACGTCCTGACTTTC. It encodes CASSPPGGSGANVLTF. The chain employs TRBV28 and TRBJ2-6, with TRBD2 identical over 8 bases. V shed 5 bases and J 1 base; nucleotides not matched to a gene: 4. The CDR3 runs to 16 residues. Per germline, CDR1 MDHEN and CDR2 SYDVKM.

This clone occurred a few times. The V gene is TRBV19, the J gene TRBJ1-6; 9 bases are a match to TRBD1. The CDR3 spans 13 residues. The germline V gene encodes CDR1 LNHDA and CDR2 SQIVND (reference sequence). With 6 bases clipped from V and 7 bases from J, the junction kept 1 base outside the gene matches. The CDR3 DNA sequence: TGTGCCAGTAGCGACAGGGGGAATTCACCCCTCCACTTT. Its translation: CASSDRGNSPLHF.

CDR3 amino acids: CAWSVLQANYGYTF. CDR3 in DNA: TGTGCCTGGAGTGTATTGCAGGCGAACTATGGCTACACCTTC. The rearrangement links TRBV30 to TRBJ1-2; no definite D call. V was cut by 0 bases and J by 2 bases, with 10 bases left in between. CDR1 and CDR2 (germline): GTSNPN, SVGIG (reference sequence). CDR3 length: 14 residues.

The CDR3 reads CASSAGNSYNSPLHF. As DNA, the CDR3 is TGCGCCAGCAGTGCCGGGAACTCCTATAATTCACCCCTCCACTTT. This chain joins TRBV10-1 and TRBJ1-6; no reliable D call. Germline V gene data show CDR1 as WNHNN and CDR2 as SYGVQD (reference sequence). The CDR3 length is 15 residues. V was clipped by 4 bases and J by 0 bases, with 7 bases between them.

V is TRBV6-5 and J is TRBJ1-4; 9 bases are shared with TRBD1. The length of the CDR3 is 13 residues. Germline V gene data show CDR1 as MNHEY and CDR2 as SVGAGI. Unmatched junction bases numbered 3, after V lost 6 bases and J lost 7 bases. The CDR3 is CASRQGAAEKLFF. Written as DNA, the CDR3 is TGTGCCAGCAGACAGGGGGCAGCTGAAAAACTGTTTTTT.

The J gene is TRBJ1-1, the V gene TRBV7-2, with no clear D. In germline, CDR1 is SGHTA, CDR2 FQGNSA. The CDR3 is 15 amino acids. V was cut by 5 bases and J by 2 bases, with 15 bases left in between. CDR3 DNA sequence: TGTGCCAGCAGCATCAATCTCGCCAGTAACACTGAAGCTTTCTTT. Its translation is CASSINLASNTEAFF. Variable domain in full (rest from reference TRBV7-2 and TRBJ1-1): GAGVSQSPSNKVTEKGKDVELRCDPISGHTALYWYRQSLGQGLEFLIYFQGNSAPDKSGLPSDRFSAERTGGSVSTLTIQRTQQEDSAVYLCASSINLASNTEAFFGQGTRLTVV.

The CDR3 DNA reads as TGTGCCAGCAGCATCACCGGGACTGGTTACGAGCAGTACTTC. It translates to CASSITGTGYEQYF. The V call is TRBV7-2, the J call TRBJ2-7; D may be TRBD2 (6 bases). V was clipped by 5 bases and J by 4 bases, with 15 bases between them. CDR1 SGHTA and CDR2 FQGNSA come from the germline V gene. The CDR3 is made up of 14 amino acids.

The chain has TRBV6-2 or TRBV6-3 and TRBJ2-1, with 8 bases aligning to TRBD1. Germline trimming cut 2 bases from V and 0 bases from J; bases unmatched to any gene: 15. The CDR3 is 20 amino acids. Germline assignment: CDR1 MNHEY and CDR2 SVGEGT. CDR3 sequence (DNA): TGTGCCAGCAGTTACCCCCGTCTCACAGGGGGAAAGGGCTCCTACAATGAGCAGTTCTTC. It encodes CASSYPRLTGGKGSYNEQFF.

This rearrangement joins TRBV6-1 to TRBJ2-1; 9 nucleotides line up with TRBD2. After removal of 2 bases from V and 6 bases from J, the junction contained 11 bases not matched to a gene. The CDR3 has 17 residues. Germline V lookup: CDR1 MNHNS, CDR2 SASEGT. The CDR3 DNA reads TGTGCCAGCAGTGAACTTGGCCTGCGGGGGGGCCGCAATGAGCAGTTCTTC. This translates into CASSELGLRGGRNEQFF.

The J gene is TRBJ1-5, the V gene TRBV7-2; D gene unclear. This CDR3 is 15 amino acids long. Germline V gene data show CDR1 as SGHTA and CDR2 as FQGNSA. The germline V and J ends were trimmed by 5 bases and 0 bases, with 11 bases remaining between them. CDR3 residues: CASSGRRDSNQPQHF. In nucleotides, the CDR3 is TGTGCCAGCAGCGGGAGACGGGATAGCAATCAGCCCCAGCATTTT.

The chain couples TRBV5-1 to TRBJ2-5; 7 bases agree with TRBD1. Germline CDR1 reads SGHRS; CDR2 reads YFSETQ. The CDR3 is made up of 14 amino acids. V was clipped by 4 bases and J by 3 bases; unmatched bases: 6. CDR3 region: CASSPDRVEETQYF. The CDR3 DNA reads as TGCGCCAGCAGCCCCGACAGGGTGGAAGAGACCCAGTACTTC.